The rows below give T cell receptor beta chains drawn from one sample of a study of cytomegalovirus exposure and HLA in healthy donors. Sequencing used immunoSEQ multiplex PCR; TCRdb keeps in-frame clones, though not all of them. The table has roughly 280,000 clones, roughly two thirds seen once. Sequences were obtained from PBMCs. The source of these receptors is a female donor in good health and CMV-seronegative. The CDR3 runs from the conserved cysteine through the conserved F or W. D genes are given only for firm matches. The size entry is marked missing in some rows and otherwise reads once, few, many or a size class.

CDR3aa	CDR3nt	abundance	v_gene	j_gene	d_gene
CAISRQGANTEAFF	TGTGCCATCAGCAGACAGGGCGCGAACACTGAAGCTTTCTTT	once	TRBV10-3	TRBJ1-1	TRBD1
CASSLRLAGEGYEQFF	TGCGCCAGCAGCCTTCGACTAGCGGGAGAGGGCTATGAGCAGTTCTTC	-	TRBV5-1	TRBJ2-1	TRBD2
CASSLRAGWFDQPQHF	TGTGCCAGCAGTTTAAGGGCAGGGTGGTTTGATCAGCCCCAGCATTTT	-	TRBV27	TRBJ1-5	-
CASSEGLGASLTANEKLFF	TGTGCCAGCAGTGAAGGGTTAGGAGCCTCACTAACGGCTAATGAAAAACTGTTTTTT	once	TRBV6-1	TRBJ1-4	-
CASSPRGRGNEKLFF	TGTGCCAGCAGCCCCAGGGGGCGGGGTAATGAAAAACTGTTTTTT	-	TRBV2	TRBJ1-4	TRBD1
CASNPRTGSNQPQHF	TGTGCCAGCAACCCCAGGACAGGTAGCAATCAGCCCCAGCATTTT	few	TRBV28	TRBJ1-5	TRBD1
CASSPWAYAEQYF	TGTGCCAGCAGTCCCTGGGCCTACGCCGAGCAGTACTTC	-	TRBV27	TRBJ2-7	-
CASSATPGGVEGTQYF	TGCGCCAGCAGCGCCACCCCTGGCGGGGTAGAAGGGACCCAGTACTTC	-	TRBV5-1	TRBJ2-5	-
CASSGRDRGSYEQYF	TGTGCCAGCAGCGGCCGGGACAGGGGATCTTACGAGCAGTACTTC	-	TRBV7-9	TRBJ2-7	TRBD1
CSAAHPRDSNEQFF	TGCAGCGCCGCTCATCCCCGGGACAGCAATGAGCAGTTCTTC	-	TRBV29-1	TRBJ2-1	TRBD1
CATRVGGAGEQYF	TGTGCTACGCGGGTAGGGGGGGCGGGGGAGCAGTACTTC	once	TRBV5-5	TRBJ2-7	-
CASRNTGLNEQYF	TGTGCCAGCAGAAACACAGGGCTAAACGAGCAGTACTTC	-	TRBV6-5	TRBJ2-7	-
CAIQGLAGADTQYF	TGTGCCATACAAGGACTAGCGGGAGCAGATACGCAGTATTTT	-	TRBV6-1	TRBJ2-3	TRBD2
CSSSLGDFSYEQYF	TGTTCCAGCAGCTTAGGGGACTTCTCCTACGAGCAGTACTTC	few	TRBV7-9	TRBJ2-7	-
CASSSHGTGVGLAFF	TGTGCCAGCAGTTCGCACGGGACAGGGGTCGGGTTGGCTTTCTTT	-	TRBV28	TRBJ1-1	TRBD1
CASSLGIAGWLEQYF	TGTGCCAGCAGCTTAGGCATAGCCGGGTGGCTCGAGCAGTACTTC	-	TRBV7-9	TRBJ2-7	-
CAIRDGGPLHF	TGTGCCATCAGGGACGGCGGGCCCCTCCACTTT	-	TRBV10-3	TRBJ1-6	-
CASGRGLAGVNEQFF	TGTGCCAGCGGCCGCGGGCTAGCGGGAGTCAATGAGCAGTTCTTC	-	TRBV9	TRBJ2-1	TRBD2
CASSFGLAGGGSYEQYF	TGTGCCAGCAGCTTTGGACTAGCGGGAGGCGGGTCCTACGAGCAGTACTTC	-	TRBV5-6	TRBJ2-7	TRBD2
CASSWAGGQPQHF	TGTGCCAGCAGTTGGGCAGGGGGTCAGCCCCAGCATTTT	-	TRBV27	TRBJ1-5	TRBD1
CASSIGGREQYF	TGTGCCAGTAGTATCGGAGGGCGCGAGCAGTACTTC	-	TRBV19	TRBJ2-7	-
CATSRAGVGQYF	TGTGCCACCAGCAGAGCGGGAGTAGGGCAGTACTTC	-	TRBV15	TRBJ2-7	-
CASSLDSKQYF	TGTGCCAGCAGCTTAGACTCCAAGCAGTACTTC	few	TRBV7-2	TRBJ2-7	-
CASSPEGLGADTQYF	TGTGCCAGCAGCCCAGAAGGACTAGGGGCAGATACGCAGTATTTT	-	TRBV13	TRBJ2-3	TRBD2
CASSSERAQYF	TGCGCCAGCAGCTCGGAACGGGCCCAGTACTTC	-	TRBV5-1	TRBJ2-5	-
CASSFLGHTRGEEKLFF	TGTGCCAGCAGCTTCCTCGGCCACACGCGAGGAGAGGAAAAACTGTTTTTT	once	TRBV7-9	TRBJ1-4	-
CASSPETSRQETQYF	TGTGCCAGCAGCCCTGAGACTAGCCGACAAGAGACCCAGTACTTC	-	TRBV5-4	TRBJ2-5	TRBD2
CASSLLVGSANEQFF	TGTGCCAGCAGCTTATTGGTCGGGAGTGCTAATGAGCAGTTCTTC	few	TRBV7-9	TRBJ2-1	-